Listed below are T cell receptor beta chains from one sample, sequenced in a study of cytomegalovirus exposure and HLA in healthy donors. Repertoires were generated with immunoSEQ multiplex PCR, while TCRdb's copy carries only in-frame clones and drops some. The data show about 160,000 clones, 68% seen once. The specimen was PBMCs. All receptors come from a man aged 45 to 65 in good health and CMV-seronegative. Both conserved end residues are part of each CDR3. The D gene is left open where the match is weak. A clone size is listed for some rows: how often the clone was seen (once, few, many), or a class if it is expanded.

clone_size | d_call | j_call | v_call | cdr3_aa | cdr3_nt
. | TRBD1 | TRBJ2-7 | TRBV6-1 | CASTSDRASYEQYF | TGCGCCAGCACCTCCGACAGGGCCTCCTACGAGCAGTACTTC
many | TRBD1 | TRBJ1-6 | TRBV6-5 | CASRPGQGNNSPLHF | TGTGCCAGCAGACCAGGACAGGGAAATAATTCACCCCTCCACTTT
. | . | TRBJ1-4 | TRBV2 | CASSLDSATNEKLFF | TGTGCCAGCAGTCTGGACAGCGCAACTAATGAAAAACTGTTTTTT
. | TRBD1 | TRBJ1-5 | TRBV4-2 | CASSQEGGQASNQPQHF | TGTGCCAGCAGCCAAGAGGGGGGACAGGCTAGCAATCAGCCCCAGCATTTT
. | TRBD1 | TRBJ2-3 | TRBV6-5 | CASSPSGGGSDTQYF | TGTGCCAGCAGCCCCTCAGGGGGCGGTTCAGATACGCAGTATTTT
. | . | TRBJ1-3 | TRBV6-6 | CASSQQGTGNTIYF | TGTGCCAGCAGTCAACAGGGAACTGGAAACACCATATATTTT
. | . | TRBJ1-5 | TRBV18 | CASSRTGSNQPQHF | TGTGCCAGCTCACGGACGGGGAGCAATCAGCCCCAGCATTTT
few | . | TRBJ1-2 | TRBV27 | CASSSTGKGNYGYTF | TGTGCCAGCAGTTCCACAGGGAAGGGAAACTATGGCTACACCTTC
few | . | TRBJ1-5 | TRBV4-1 | CASSPTRSRTVNQPQHF | TGCGCCAGCAGCCCCACCCGGTCGCGGACAGTTAATCAGCCCCAGCATTTT
once | TRBD2 | TRBJ2-3 | TRBV9 | CASSYRTSGGGDTQYF | TGTGCCAGCAGCTATCGGACTAGCGGGGGAGGAGATACGCAGTATTTT
. | TRBD1 | TRBJ1-2 | TRBV29-1 | CSVEDLTGGDGYTF | TGCAGCGTTGAAGATCTGACAGGGGGAGATGGCTACACCTTC
. | . | TRBJ1-5 | TRBV6-5 | CASRTLLGAGQPQHF | TGTGCCAGCAGAACGCTGCTGGGGGCCGGTCAGCCCCAGCATTTT
. | . | TRBJ2-5 | TRBV11-2 | CASSHTSITSGTQYF | TGTGCCAGCAGCCACACTAGCATCACCTCCGGGACCCAGTACTTC